The 23 T cell receptor beta chains reported below all come from one sample, sequenced in a study of spatial heterogeneity in lung cancer. The study, taken as a whole, reports: Mutation tallies in tumors tracked expanded intratumoral alpha and beta TCR counts.

These receptors lack a known antigen. The time point denotes: sample taken at primary tumor resection. TCRdb re-analysed the 5' RACE reads in MiXCR, keeping a single row per CDR3 protein. The repertoire holds 16,000 or so distinct CDR3 sequences, about 6.7% seen once, with 15% to 20% in the top ten. This specimen consisted of lung tumor tissue, obtained at surgery. Source of these receptors: a female donor with early-stage non-small cell lung cancer.

Turning to this clonotype: The library was designed around alpha chains, so this beta chain is a stray read whose abundance carries little weight. V usage is TRBV9 and J usage is TRBJ2-1; 12 nucleotides match TRBD2. V lost 4 bases, J lost 5 bases, and 7 bases stayed unmatched. CDR3 length: 16 residues. From germline, CDR1 is SGDLS and CDR2 YYNGEE. CDR3 region: CASSPRLAGENNEQFF. As DNA, the CDR3 is TGTGCCAGCAGCCCCAGACTAGCGGGGGAGAACAATGAGCAGTTCTTC.

This clonotype came up a few times. This beta chain slipped into a library made for alpha chains as a stray read, so its size is not meaningful. The V and J genes are TRBV7-6 and TRBJ2-2; D perhaps matches TRBD2 (7 bases). The CDR3 covers 16 residues. With 5 bases removed from V and 4 bases from J, the gap between germline ends came to 17 bases. Germline V gene data show CDR1 as SGHVS and CDR2 as FNYEAQ. The CDR3 region has the DNA TGTGCCAGCAGCATAACACGGGGGGCCTCCACCGGGGAGCTGTTTTTT. Translation: CASSITRGASTGELFF. The full variable domain, with the rest looked up from reference TRBV7-6 and TRBJ2-2, is GAGVSQSPRYKVTKRGQDVALRCDPISGHVSLYWYRQALGQGPEFLTYFNYEAQQDKSGLPNDRFSAERPEGSISTLTIQRTEQRDSAMYRCASSITRGASTGELFFGEGSRLTVL.

This clonotype was detected ten times or more. The library was designed around alpha chains, so this beta chain is a stray read whose abundance carries little weight. This chain uses TRBV18 with TRBJ2-2, with 8 bases aligning to TRBD1. V lost 2 bases and J lost 4; bases outside the gene matches: 6. Germline V lookup: CDR1 KGHSH, CDR2 LQKENI. The length of the CDR3 is 16 residues. The CDR3 DNA reads TGTGCCAGCTCACCAAGGACAGGGTCGAGCACCGGGGAGCTGTTTTTT. This codes for CASSPRTGSSTGELFF.

This clonotype was seen repeatedly, ten times or more. This beta chain is off target for a library built for alpha chains, so its abundance means little. This rearrangement joins TRBV6-5 to TRBJ2-7, with 11 nucleotides matching TRBD2. V lost 3 bases, J lost 3 bases, and 1 base stayed unmatched. This CDR3 region has 14 residues. Germline CDR1 MNHEY, CDR2 SVGAGI. The DNA of the CDR3 is TGTGCCAGCAGTTATGGGACTAGCGGCTACGAGCAGTACTTC. As protein: CASSYGTSGYEQYF.

The sample holds a few counts of this clonotype. This beta chain appears as a stray read in a library generated for alpha chains; its size is not informative. The rearrangement links TRBV20-1 to TRBJ1-1; D is undetermined. V gave up 3 bases and J gave up 0 bases, with 8 bases separating them. Per germline, CDR1 DFQATT and CDR2 SNEGSKA (reference sequence). This CDR3 has 13 residues. The CDR3 protein is CSARRDLNTEAFF. CDR3 coding DNA: TGCAGTGCTAGGAGAGATTTGAACACTGAAGCTTTCTTT.

This clonotype was seen at least ten times. In a library made to pick up alpha chains, this beta chain is a stray read with a size that means little. The genes are TRBV28 and TRBJ2-1; 8 bases line up with TRBD2. V trimming: 7 bases; J trimming: 7 bases; junction bases outside the gene matches: 12. Germline loops: CDR1 MDHEN, CDR2 SYDVKM. The CDR3 runs to 15 residues. CDR3 nucleotides: TGTGCCAGCACCCAGCCGGGGGGGGCACGGAATGAGCAGTTCTTC. Its translation is CASTQPGGARNEQFF.

This clonotype was observed a handful of times. The library was built for alpha chains, so this beta chain is an off-target read and its size means little. V is TRBV7-2 and J is TRBJ1-5, with D maybe TRBD1 (5 bases). The CDR3 totals 17 residues. Germline V gene sequence: CDR1 SGHTA, CDR2 FQGNSA. V lost 5 bases and J 6 bases, leaving 23 bases between the germline ends. As DNA, the CDR3 is TGTGCCAGCAGCCCAACCAGGGTCGGAAAAGGAGGTCAGCCCCAGCATTTT. Encoded protein: CASSPTRVGKGGQPQHF. The full variable domain, completed using reference TRBV7-2 and TRBJ1-5, is GAGVSQSPSNKVTEKGKDVELRCDPISGHTALYWYRQSLGQGLEFLIYFQGNSAPDKSGLPSDRFSAERTGGSVSTLTIQRTQQEDSAVYLCASSPTRVGKGGQPQHFGDGTRLSIL.

This clonotype was recorded at least ten times. This beta chain lies outside the target of a library built for alpha chains; its clone size means little. The V and J genes are TRBV2 and TRBJ1-2, with no clear D. Trimming took off 4 bases at V and 4 bases at J, with 7 bases between the two ends. Per germline, CDR1 SNHLY and CDR2 FYNNEI. This CDR3 contains 12 residues. The CDR3 nucleotides read TGTGCCAGCAGTGGGACCCGCTATGGCTACACCTTC. As protein: CASSGTRYGYTF.

This clonotype was detected many times. The size of this beta chain means little, since it is a stray read in a library made for alpha chains. The chain uses TRBV6-2 or TRBV6-3 and TRBJ2-3; weak D call: TRBD2 (7 bases). The CDR3 covers 15 residues. Trimming shortened V by 4 bases and J by 1 base, and 12 bases separated the two germline ends. Per the germline V gene, CDR1 is MNHEY and CDR2 is SVGEGT. CDR3: CASSSDGGRTDTQYF. CDR3 sequence (DNA): TGTGCCAGCAGTTCCGACGGGGGGCGCACAGATACGCAGTATTTT.

This clonotype was counted ten times or more. This beta chain is an unintended read in a library built for alpha chains; its size means little. The chain couples TRBV3-1 to TRBJ2-3; 11 bases agree with TRBD2. The trim removed 0 bases at V and 4 bases at J, leaving 3 bases unmatched. The CDR3 covers 16 residues. CDR1 LGHDT and CDR2 YNNKEL come from the germline V gene (reference sequence). The CDR3 sequence: CASSQELAGGSDTQYF. The CDR3 DNA is TGTGCCAGCAGCCAAGAATTAGCGGGGGGGTCAGATACGCAGTATTTT.

In this sample, this clonotype turned up many times. This beta chain is an off-target read within a library intended for alpha chains, so its frequency means little. The J gene is TRBJ1-2, the V gene TRBV28; 11 nucleotides agree with TRBD1. The CDR3 is 16 amino acids. Per germline, CDR1 MDHEN and CDR2 SYDVKM. V was pared by 5 bases and J by 5 bases, with 10 bases of the junction left unmatched. The CDR3 sequence: CASSTPGGQGAYGYTF. The CDR3 DNA follows: TGTGCCAGCAGTACCCCCGGCGGACAGGGGGCATATGGCTACACCTTC.

This clonotype was seen many times. For a library built for alpha chains, this beta chain is a stray read; little rests on its size. The chain recombines TRBV7-6 with TRBJ2-3; 8 bases line up with TRBD2. V trimming: 3 bases; J trimming: 0 bases; junction bases outside the gene matches: 5. Germline V gene lookup returns CDR1 SGHVS and CDR2 FNYEAQ. This CDR3 is 16 amino acids long. CDR3 in DNA: TGTGCCAGCAGCTTTGGTAGCGGGACTAGCACAGATACGCAGTATTTT. It specifies CASSFGSGTSTDTQYF.

This clonotype was counted at least ten times. As an off-target read in a library built for alpha chains, this beta chain has a frequency of little significance. The chain employs TRBV29-1 and TRBJ1-2; perhaps TRBD1 as D (6 bases). The CDR3 covers 12 residues. Deletions cut 7 bases from V and 2 bases from J, with 11 bases between. In germline, CDR1 is SQVTM, CDR2 ANQGSEA. This CDR3 is CSAGVLNYGYTF. The CDR3 nucleotides are TGCAGCGCAGGGGTGTTGAACTATGGCTACACCTTC.

This clonotype was counted ten times or more. This beta chain was picked up by a library intended for alpha chains and is off target, so its count carries little meaning. The chain links TRBV6-6 to TRBJ1-5; 8 nucleotides match TRBD1. The CDR3 sequence is 17 residues long. The V gene end was trimmed by 6 bases and the J gene end by 5 bases; junction bases not matched to a gene: 15. The germline V gene encodes CDR1 MNHNY and CDR2 SVGAGI (reference sequence). CDR3 coding DNA: TGTGCCAGCAGCCGGGGGACAGGAACAACCTTCGATCAGCCCCAGCATTTT. Protein: CASSRGTGTTFDQPQHF.

By share, this clonotype counts as medium-sized. This beta chain is an unintended read in a library built for alpha chains; its size means little. The chain joins TRBV29-1 to TRBJ2-1; 8 bases fit TRBD1. The germline CDR1 and CDR2 sequences are SQVTM and ANQGSEA. This CDR3 is built from 16 residues. V shed 1 base, J shed 7 bases, and the junction held 12 bases outside the gene matches. CDR3 in DNA: TGCAGCGTTGAAGGCCCCTGGGGACAGGACCCTAATGAGCAGTTCTTC. Translated: CSVEGPWGQDPNEQFF.

This clonotype was observed a handful of times. Being off target in a library aimed at alpha chains, this beta chain has a size of little meaning. The rearrangement uses TRBV10-3 and TRBJ2-7, with 7 nucleotides matching TRBD1. This CDR3 has 14 residues. V gave up 6 bases and J gave up 3 bases; unmatched junction bases: 8. Germline V gene lookup returns CDR1 ENHRY and CDR2 SYGVKD. The CDR3 here is CAISRAGGDYEQYF. Here the CDR3 DNA reads TGTGCCATCAGCCGGGCAGGGGGTGACTACGAGCAGTACTTC.

This clonotype was counted many times. For a library built for alpha chains, this beta chain is a stray read; little rests on its size. CDR3 loop: CASSLGPGLLFSGGGDTQYF. DNA for the CDR3: TGCGCCAGCAGCTTGGGCCCCGGATTGCTGTTTAGCGGGGGAGGAGATACGCAGTATTTT. The gene calls are TRBV5-1 and TRBJ2-3; the match to TRBD2 covers 9 bases. CDR3 size: 20 residues. V lost 0 bases, J lost 5 bases, and 19 bases stayed unmatched. Germline V gene sequence: CDR1 SGHRS, CDR2 YFSETQ.

This clonotype was detected ten times or more. A library prepared for alpha chains yielded this beta chain as an off-target read; its size is of little meaning. The chain has TRBV11-2 and TRBJ1-1; D is unclear. CDR3 size: 13 residues. V was pared by 3 bases and J by 10 bases, with 15 bases between. Germline CDR1 reads SGHAT; CDR2 reads FQNNGV. CDR3 amino acids: CASSLVAGGRAFF. CDR3 bases: TGTGCCAGCAGCTTGGTTGCAGGAGGCAGAGCTTTCTTT. Variable domain in full (rest from reference TRBV11-2 and TRBJ1-1): EAGVAQSPRYKIIEKRQSVAFWCNPISGHATLYWYQQILGQGPKLLIQFQNNGVVDDSQLPKDRFSAERLKGVDSTLKIQPAKLEDSAVYLCASSLVAGGRAFFGQGTRLTVV.

Turning to this clonotype: This beta chain was picked up by a library intended for alpha chains and is off target, so its count carries little meaning. The rearrangement joins TRBV11-2 to TRBJ1-1, with 7 bases aligning to TRBD1. Germline-derived CDR1 and CDR2 are SGHAT and FQNNGV. After removal of 6 bases from V and 3 bases from J, the junction contained 4 bases not matched to a gene. CDR3 length: 13 amino acids. The CDR3 nucleotides read TGTGCCAGCAGTTATACAGGGGACACTGAAGCTTTCTTT. Its protein is CASSYTGDTEAFF. Variable domain in full (rest from reference TRBV11-2 and TRBJ1-1): EAGVAQSPRYKIIEKRQSVAFWCNPISGHATLYWYQQILGQGPKLLIQFQNNGVVDDSQLPKDRFSAERLKGVDSTLKIQPAKLEDSAVYLCASSYTGDTEAFFGQGTRLTVV.

This clonotype was seen ten or more times. This beta chain is an unintended read in a library built for alpha chains; its size means little. This chain uses TRBV7-2 with TRBJ2-5; D call uncertain. There are 14 residues in the CDR3. Per germline, CDR1 SGHTA and CDR2 FQGNSA. The ends were cut back, 2 bases at V and 2 bases at J, with 9 bases in the middle. Here the CDR3 reads CASSLLGLQETQYF. Written as DNA, the CDR3 is TGTGCCAGCAGCTTACTAGGGCTTCAAGAGACCCAGTACTTC.

The table lists this clonotype with many counts. With the library built for alpha chains, this beta chain is off target and its frequency is not meaningful. The V and J genes are TRBV25-1 and TRBJ2-7, with D perhaps TRBD1 (6 bases). CDR1 and CDR2 (germline): MGHDK, SYGVNS. The V gene lost 2 bases and the J gene lost 2 bases, with 16 bases spanning the gap. The CDR3 is made up of 16 amino acids. CDR3 sequence (DNA): TGTGCCAGCAGTGAAACGGACAGAGCGATAACCTACGAGCAGTACTTC. Protein: CASSETDRAITYEQYF.

By sample fraction, this clonotype is medium-sized (0.01 to 0.1%). This beta chain came through as a stray read in a library set up for alpha chains, and its size says little. CDR3 residues: CASSPDTLNTEAFF. DNA of the CDR3: TGTGCCAGCTCACCGGACACTTTGAACACTGAAGCTTTCTTT. The chain uses TRBV18 and TRBJ1-1; the D gene is possibly TRBD1 (5 bases). Germline loops: CDR1 KGHSH, CDR2 LQKENI. V shed 3 bases and J shed 0 bases, with 8 bases lying between them. The CDR3 sequence is 14 residues long. Full variable domain (remainder filled in from reference TRBV18 and TRBJ1-1): NAGVMQNPRHLVRRRGQEARLRCSPMKGHSHVYWYRQLPEEGLKFMVYLQKENIIDESGMPKERFSAEFPKEGPSILRIQQVVRGDSAAYFCASSPDTLNTEAFFGQGTRLTVV.

To note about this clonotype: This beta chain is off target for a library built for alpha chains, so its abundance means little. The chain has TRBV20-1 and TRBJ1-4; 11 bases match TRBD1. CDR1 is DFQATT, CDR2 SNEGSKA, per germline (reference sequence). V trimming: 0 bases; J trimming: 8 bases; junction bases outside the gene matches: 11. CDR3 length: 17 residues. CDR3 coding DNA: TGCAGTGCTAGAGATCCCTCCGGACAGGGGGCCGGAGAAAAACTGTTTTTT. It yields the protein CSARDPSGQGAGEKLFF.